This note documents a single T cell receptor beta chain sequence. No antigen is known for it. Treatment in this sample: oral pan-JAK inhibitor, 5-10 mg twice daily. As the sequencing template, cDNA was produced by extracting RNA and reverse transcribing it. Produced via immunoSEQ multiplex PCR; TCRdb's table is partial and in-frame only. The data show 90,000 to 120,000 clones, over 80% seen once. The data were taken from a study of CD8+ T cells in alopecia areata. The study's findings and limits: Tofacitinib did not eliminate many expanded lesional clones from scalp or blood.

Looked up from germline, CDR1 is GTSNPN and CDR2 is SVGIG (reference sequence). This CDR3 region has 15 residues. V lost 5 bases and J lost 6; bases outside the gene matches: 12. The sample consisted of CD8+ T cells sorted from blood, taken at week 24, from a patient treated with tofacitinib. The clonotype comes from a human donor with alopecia areata. The V gene is TRBV30, the J gene TRBJ1-2; the match to TRBD1 covers 10 bases. The CDR3 reads CAWFPPGQGLHGYTF. In DNA, the CDR3 is TGTGCCTGGTTTCCCCCGGGACAGGGGTTACATGGCTACACCTTC.